These 17 T cell receptor beta chains came from one sample sequenced in a study of blood T cell repertoires in COVID-19. The protocol was immunoSEQ multiplex PCR, while the TCRdb copy is restricted to in-frame clones and leaves out a portion. The repertoire holds 210,000 or so clones, with approximately 85% as singletons. The sample was peripheral blood. The receptor set was obtained from a woman aged 50 to 60 with active or convalescent COVID-19.

This rearrangement joins TRBV27 to TRBJ1-6; TRBD1 matches at 7 bases. Germline CDR1 and CDR2: MNHEY and SMNVEV (reference sequence). V lost 6 bases and J lost 10; bases outside the gene matches: 12. The CDR3 has 15 residues. CDR3 protein: CASSRRGSKRSPLHF. The DNA for the CDR3 is TGTGCCAGCAGCCGCAGGGGGTCGAAACGGTCACCCCTCCACTTT.

This chain connects TRBV2 to TRBJ2-3; a weak D match, TRBD2 (5 bases). Trimming took 4 bases from V and 5 from J, leaving 13 bases between them. The CDR3 consists of 14 residues. Germline V CDR1 and CDR2: SNHLY, FYNNEI. This CDR3 is CASSGVGVVDTQYF. The CDR3 DNA reads TGTGCCAGCAGTGGAGTGGGAGTGGTAGATACGCAGTATTTT.

V and J are TRBV6-5 and TRBJ1-1; unclear D gene. Trimming took 7 bases from V and 4 from J, leaving 10 bases between them. This CDR3 has 12 amino acids. The V gene's germline CDR1 is MNHEY and CDR2 SVGAGI. In DNA, the CDR3 is TGTGCCAGCAATACGGGAGGCACTGAAGCTTTCTTT. Its translation: CASNTGGTEAFF.

The chain links TRBV4-1 to TRBJ1-1; the D gene is possibly TRBD1 (5 bases). This CDR3 contains 18 residues. V shed 0 bases and J shed 1 base, with 18 bases lying between them. Germline lookup yields CDR1 MGHRA and CDR2 YSYEKL. DNA of the CDR3: TGCGCCAGCAGCCAAGAAGTTTATGCAGGGTCTGGGAACACTGAAGCTTTCTTT. It translates to CASSQEVYAGSGNTEAFF.

The chain combines TRBV30 with TRBJ2-3; 10 nucleotides align to TRBD1. The CDR3 totals 14 residues. J lost 7 bases, V lost 5 bases, and 9 bases had no gene match. CDR1 GTSNPN and CDR2 SVGIG come from the germline V gene (reference sequence). DNA of the CDR3: TGTGCCTGGTCCGGGACAGGGGAAAAGAATACGCAGTATTTT. The encoded protein is CAWSGTGEKNTQYF.

Concerning this clone itself: Other DNA sequences in this sample translate to the same CDR3. This chain connects TRBV12-3 or TRBV12-4 to TRBJ1-2; 7 bases fit TRBD1. Trimming took 6 bases from V and 11 from J; bases not matched to a gene: 6. This CDR3 comprises 11 residues. CDR3 DNA: TGTGCCAGCAGCCCGGGACAGATATACACCTTC. Translating it yields CASSPGQIYTF.

This sequence joins TRBV30 and TRBJ1-4; a possible D gene is TRBD1 (5 bases). V was trimmed by 4 bases and J by 7 bases, leaving 19 bases between them. Germline CDR1 GTSNPN, CDR2 SVGIG (reference sequence). CDR3 length: 15 residues. The DNA of the CDR3 is TGTGCCTGGACGAACGGAGGGGCGCATGGTGAAAAACTGTTTTTT. It codes for CAWTNGGAHGEKLFF. Filled out from reference TRBV30 and TRBJ1-4, the complete variable domain reads SQTIHQWPATLVQPVGSPLSLECTVEGTSNPNLYWYRQAAGRGLQLLFYSVGIGQISSEVPQNLSASRPQDRQFILSSKKLLLSDSGFYLCAWTNGGAHGEKLFFGSGTQLSVL.

V gene TRBV5-5 combines with J gene TRBJ2-1, with 11 bases aligning to TRBD2. The germline V gene has CDR1 SGHKS and CDR2 YYEKEE (reference sequence). The CDR3 has 18 residues. V lost 1 base, J lost 0 bases, and 6 bases stayed unmatched. In DNA, the CDR3 is TGTGCCAGCAGCTTGTCTCTAGCGGGGGGTAGCTCCTACAATGAGCAGTTCTTC. It encodes CASSLSLAGGSSYNEQFF. The full variable domain, completed using reference TRBV5-5 and TRBJ2-1, is DAGVTQSPTHLIKTRGQQVTLRCSPISGHKSVSWYQQVLGQGPQFIFQYYEKEERGRGNFPDRFSARQFPNYSSELNVNALLLGDSALYLCASSLSLAGGSSYNEQFFGPGTRLTVL.

The chain combines TRBV6-4 with TRBJ2-3, with 9 bases aligning to TRBD2. The CDR3 runs to 15 residues. J gave up 2 bases and V 4 bases, and 4 bases lay outside the gene matches. The germline CDR1 and CDR2 sequences are MRHNA and SNTAGT. The CDR3 DNA sequence: TGTGCCAGCAGTGCAAGCGGGGGGATCACAGATACGCAGTATTTT. As protein: CASSASGGITDTQYF.

The rearrangement uses TRBV29-1 and TRBJ2-2, with 7 bases fitting TRBD1. The CDR3 has 13 residues. J was trimmed by 5 bases and V by 6 bases; bases with no gene match: 6. Germline loops: CDR1 SQVTM, CDR2 ANQGSEA. For the CDR3, the DNA is TGCAGCGTAACAGGGGCGGCGACCGGGGAGCTGTTTTTT. Encoded protein: CSVTGAATGELFF.

The chain is built from TRBV27 and TRBJ1-5; 7 bases are a match to TRBD1. Germline trimming cut 2 bases from V and 1 base from J; bases unmatched to any gene: 5. The germline V gene has CDR1 MNHEY and CDR2 SMNVEV (reference sequence). This CDR3 has 16 residues. Here the CDR3 DNA reads TGTGCCAGCAGTTTACGAACAGGGGAAAGCAATCAGCCCCAGCATTTT. Translating gives CASSLRTGESNQPQHF.

This chain connects TRBV5-1 to TRBJ1-6; 9 bases fit TRBD1. V was pared by 4 bases and J by 8 bases, with 7 bases of the junction left unmatched. The CDR3 loop spans 15 amino acids. Germline values: CDR1 SGHRS, CDR2 YFSETQ. The CDR3 spells CASSPIGTGYSPLHF. The CDR3 coding sequence is TGCGCCAGCAGCCCTATCGGGACAGGGTATTCACCCCTCCACTTT.

This clone has a handful of counts. V usage is TRBV5-1 and J usage is TRBJ2-5; D perhaps matches TRBD2 (6 bases). Germline assignment: CDR1 SGHRS and CDR2 YFSETQ. V was trimmed by 4 bases and J by 5 bases, leaving 18 bases between them. There are 15 residues in the CDR3. As DNA, the CDR3 is TGCGCCAGCAGCCCGGAACTAGCTAGAGTTGAGACCCAGTACTTC. Translation: CASSPELARVETQYF.

V and J are TRBV7-9 and TRBJ1-6; TRBD1 matches at 7 bases. The CDR3 consists of 14 residues. J gave up 7 bases and V 3 bases, and 3 bases lay outside the gene matches. CDR1 and CDR2 from the germline V gene are SEHNR and FQNEAQ (reference sequence). The CDR3 nucleotides read TGTGCCAGCAGCTTTGACAGGGAAAATTCACCCCTCCACTTT. Protein: CASSFDRENSPLHF.

This rearrangement joins TRBV28 to TRBJ2-6, with TRBD1 as a possible D gene (7 bases). CDR3 length equals 18 residues. The V and J ends lost 5 bases and 0 bases respectively, with 17 bases between them. CDR1 MDHEN and CDR2 SYDVKM come from the germline V gene. CDR3 loop: CASSPRQGLSSGANVLTF. The CDR3 nucleotides read TGTGCCAGCAGTCCCCGACAGGGACTGAGCTCTGGGGCCAACGTCCTGACTTTC. The variable domain in full, completed from reference TRBV28 and TRBJ2-6, reads DVKVTQSSRYLVKRTGEKVFLECVQDMDHENMFWYRQDPGLGLRLIYFSYDVKMKEKGDIPEGYSVSREKKERFSLILESASTNQTSMYLCASSPRQGLSSGANVLTFGAGSRLTVL.

CDR3 in DNA: TGTGCCAGCAGCCAAACTCATCCTTATGGCTACACCTTC. Amino acid sequence: CASSQTHPYGYTF. The J gene is TRBJ1-2, the V gene TRBV3-1 (or the pseudogene TRBV3-2); D is undetermined. The CDR3 is 13 amino acids. The ends were cut back, 2 bases at V and 5 bases at J, with 9 bases in the middle. The germline gives CDR1 LGHDT, CDR2 YNNKEL (reference sequence).

This clone was found many times. This chain connects TRBV9 to TRBJ2-3; D is uncertain. Germline V CDR1 and CDR2: SGDLS, YYNGEE. V was trimmed by 4 bases and J by 4 bases, leaving 13 bases between them. This CDR3 is built from 14 residues. CDR3 sequence: CASSPFAEPDTQYF. The CDR3, as DNA: TGTGCCAGCAGCCCATTCGCGGAGCCAGATACGCAGTATTTT. Drawing the rest from reference TRBV9 and TRBJ2-3, the complete variable domain is DSGVTQTPKHLITATGQRVTLRCSPRSGDLSVYWYQQSLDQGLQFLIQYYNGEERAKGNILERFSAQQFPDLHSELNLSSLELGDSALYFCASSPFAEPDTQYFGPGTRLTVL.